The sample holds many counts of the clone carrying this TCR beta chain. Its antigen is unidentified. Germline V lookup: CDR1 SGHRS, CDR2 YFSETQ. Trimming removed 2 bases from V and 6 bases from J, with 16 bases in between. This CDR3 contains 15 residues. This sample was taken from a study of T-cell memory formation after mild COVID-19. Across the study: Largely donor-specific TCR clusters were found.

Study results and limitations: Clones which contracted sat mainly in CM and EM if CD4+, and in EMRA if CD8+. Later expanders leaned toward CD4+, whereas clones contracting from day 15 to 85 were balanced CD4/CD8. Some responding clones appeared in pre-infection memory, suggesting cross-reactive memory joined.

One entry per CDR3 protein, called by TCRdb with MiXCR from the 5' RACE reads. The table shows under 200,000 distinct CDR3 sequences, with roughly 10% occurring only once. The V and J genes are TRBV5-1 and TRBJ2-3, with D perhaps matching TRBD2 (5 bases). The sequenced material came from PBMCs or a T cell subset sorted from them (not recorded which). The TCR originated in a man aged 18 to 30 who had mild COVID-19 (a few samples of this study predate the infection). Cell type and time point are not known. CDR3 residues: CASSFEGRRVDTQYF. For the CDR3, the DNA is TGCGCCAGCAGCTTTGAGGGAAGAAGGGTTGATACGCAGTATTTT.